This passage covers 2 T cell receptor beta chains from one sample sequenced in a study of glioma-infiltrating T cells. Amplification of TCR alpha and beta CDR3 regions from RNA used iRepertoire nested multiplex PCR. MiXCR was run by TCRdb on the multiplex PCR reads, yielding one entry per CDR3 protein. The table lists around 170,000 distinct CDR3 sequences, around 40% of them singletons. Material for sequencing was glioma tissue, nonneoplastic brain tissue, or PBMCs (not recorded which). The receptors stem from a human donor with low-grade glioma or glioblastoma, undergoing nonglioma brain surgery, or in good health (not recorded which).

This chain links TRBV5-1 with TRBJ1-2, with 8 bases lining up with TRBD1. CDR3 length: 14 amino acids. Per germline, CDR1 SGHRS and CDR2 YFSETQ. The junction had 3 bases not matched to a gene; V was cut back by 2 bases and J by 3 bases. The CDR3 is CASSFGQGDYGYTF. CDR3 bases: TGCGCCAGCAGCTTCGGACAGGGCGACTATGGCTACACCTTC.

This clonotype was recorded at least ten times. V usage is TRBV20-1 and J usage is TRBJ2-7, with unresolved D. The CDR3 length is 14 residues. Germline values: CDR1 DFQATT, CDR2 SNEGSKA (reference sequence). The ends were cut back, 4 bases at V and 2 bases at J, with 15 bases in the middle. The CDR3 bases are TGCAGTGCTAATGAAAGAATTGGCCCCTACGAGCAGTACTTC. Residues: CSANERIGPYEQYF.